The sequence of this T cell receptor (beta chain) was determined in a study of beta chain features in type 1 diabetes. V shed 0 bases and J shed 5 bases, with 14 bases lying between them. The CDR3 contains 16 residues. Per the germline V gene, CDR1 is SGHRS and CDR2 is YFSETQ. This clone was observed a handful of times. The antigen remains undetermined. Reverse transcribing all isolated RNA meant expressed TCRB transcripts were sequenced. Sequenced by immunoSEQ multiplex PCR; TCRdb stores in-frame clones only, minus some. Here the sample spans about 110,000 clones, approximately 39% being singletons. Study findings and constraints: The naive, central memory and Treg TCRB repertoires of patients appeared to be more similar to one another than those of healthy donors. In cDNA sequencing, cells with high TCR expression could be over-represented. HLA effects on TCRB rearrangement stayed unresolved here. Possible PCR preference for shorter templates applied equally to patients and controls.

The sequence came from a young woman in good health. The V gene is TRBV5-1, the J gene TRBJ1-4, with D tentatively TRBD1 (6 bases). Sequenced input: stem cell memory CD4+ T cells from blood. The CDR3 is CASSLAGQTRNEKLFF. The CDR3, as DNA: TGCGCCAGCAGCTTGGCCGGACAGACCCGGAATGAAAAACTGTTTTTT.